The rows below give T cell receptor beta chains drawn from one sample of a study of response to subunit inactivated influenza vaccine. TCRdb reprocessed the RT-PCR reads with MiXCR, giving one entry per CDR3 protein. The table records 500,000 to 600,000 distinct CDR3 sequences, 6% to 9% of them present only once. Sequenced material: PBMCs from blood, taken around 25 months after vaccination. These receptors were collected from a man aged 50-75 years who received an inactivated influenza vaccine. The CDR3 runs from the conserved cysteine through the conserved F or W. D genes are given only for firm matches. Clone size, where shown, is once, few, many, or a class for clones that have expanded.

d_gene	v_gene	abundance	j_gene	CDR3nt	CDR3aa
.	TRBV27	few	TRBJ2-5	TGTGCCAGCTCCAAGTCGATAGCGGCGAGGGGGGAGACCCAGTACTTC	CASSKSIAARGETQYF
.	TRBV27	many	TRBJ2-2	TGTGCCACAAGGGACACCAACACCGGGGAGCTGTTTTTT	CATRDTNTGELFF
.	TRBV20-1	few	TRBJ2-3	TGCAGTGCTCCGATTGGGACTCTTCAAGATACGCAGTATTTT	CSAPIGTLQDTQYF
.	TRBV2	many	TRBJ2-5	TGTGCCAGCAACGGTCACAAAGAGACCCAGTACTTC	CASNGHKETQYF
.	TRBV5-4	many	TRBJ2-3	TGTGCCAGCAGCTTGGAATACTCCGGCACAGATACGCAGTATTTT	CASSLEYSGTDTQYF
TRBD2	TRBV5-1	few	TRBJ2-3	TGCGCCAGCAGCCCTAGACTAGCGGGGTCCTCAGATACGCAGTATTTT	CASSPRLAGSSDTQYF
.	TRBV30	few	TRBJ2-4	TGTGCCTGGAGCGGGACTTTAGCCAAATACATTCAGTACTTC	CAWSGTLAKYIQYF
.	TRBV5-1	many	TRBJ2-1	TGCGCCAGCAGCTTGGGGGACCCCTACAATGAGCAGTTCTTC	CASSLGDPYNEQFF
TRBD1	TRBV29-1	.	TRBJ2-7	TGCAGCGTTGGAGGGACAGCATACGAGCAGTACTTC	CSVGGTAYEQYF
.	TRBV29-1	many	TRBJ2-1	TGCAGCGTGGACGCCGGGACGCATAATGAGCAGTTCTTC	CSVDAGTHNEQFF
.	TRBV5-5	.	TRBJ2-5	TGTGCCAGCAGCTTGGCCGATCCGGACCGGGAGACCCAGTACTTC	CASSLADPDRETQYF
.	TRBV2	many	TRBJ1-1	TGTGCCAGCAGGGTTGACAGGCCGTTTAACACTGAAGCTTTCTTT	CASRVDRPFNTEAFF
TRBD2	TRBV20-1	many	TRBJ2-1	TGCAGTGCCCGATCCGGGACTAGCGGATACAATGAGCAGTTCTTC	CSARSGTSGYNEQFF
TRBD1	TRBV29-1	.	TRBJ2-7	TGCAGCGTTGCCCGGGACAGCTACGAGCAGTACTTC	CSVARDSYEQYF
TRBD2	TRBV12-3/TRBV12-4	many	TRBJ2-2	TGTGCCAGCAGTCCCCGTTCCAGGCTAGCGGTCTACACCGGGGAGCTGTTTTTT	CASSPRSRLAVYTGELFF
.	TRBV4-2	many	TRBJ2-5	TGTGCCAGCAGCCAAGATCTAGGGCGGAGCGGGGAGACCCAGTACTTC	CASSQDLGRSGETQYF
.	TRBV5-5	.	TRBJ2-7	TGTGCCAGCAGCCGGGTGTCCGGAGGTATCTACGAGCAGTACTTC	CASSRVSGGIYEQYF
.	TRBV4-2	many	TRBJ1-1	TGTGCCAGCAGCCTCAAAGGGAGCCCTGAAGCTTTCTTT	CASSLKGSPEAFF
TRBD2	TRBV7-2	few	TRBJ2-7	TGTGCCAGCAGCGTGGGTGCAGCGGGGGGCGTATACGAGCAGTACTTC	CASSVGAAGGVYEQYF
.	TRBV2	many	TRBJ1-5	TGTGCCAGCAGTGAAGGACTGCGGGATCAGCCCCAGCATTTT	CASSEGLRDQPQHF
.	TRBV20-1	many	TRBJ2-7	TGCAGTGCTAGAGAGAGGAAGTCCCTATCCTACGAGCAGTACTTC	CSARERKSLSYEQYF
.	TRBV3-1	.	TRBJ1-5	TGTGCCAGCAGCCTCCTTCTAGAGCTGAATCAGCCCCAGCATTTT	CASSLLLELNQPQHF
.	TRBV27	.	TRBJ1-5	TGTGCCAGCAGTTTATTCCCAGGGACTAATCAGCCCCAGCATTTT	CASSLFPGTNQPQHF
TRBD2	TRBV6-5	many	TRBJ2-7	TGTGCCAGCAGTAACGGACTAGCGGGAGCCTACTACGAGCAGTACTTC	CASSNGLAGAYYEQYF
.	TRBV9	many	TRBJ1-2	TGTGCCAGCAGCGTGGGCTATGGCTACACCTTC	CASSVGYGYTF
.	TRBV6-5	many	TRBJ1-6	TGTGCCAGCAGTTACTCATCTCCGGCTAGGGATAATTCACCCCTCCACTTT	CASSYSSPARDNSPLHF
.	TRBV19	.	TRBJ1-1	TGTGCCAGTAGTATAAATGAGAACACTGAAGCTTTCTTT	CASSINENTEAFF
.	TRBV7-6	medium-sized	TRBJ2-2	TGTGCCAGCAGCTTCAAGGGACCCTTCGCGACTCCGAACACCGGGGAGCTGTTTTTT	CASSFKGPFATPNTGELFF
TRBD1	TRBV12-3/TRBV12-4	few	TRBJ2-3	TGTGCCAGCAGTTTAGAGACAGGGGACAGGGATACGCAGTATTTT	CASSLETGDRDTQYF
.	TRBV20-1	.	TRBJ2-5	TGCAGTGCTACCCAGGACCAACAAGAGACCCAGTACTTC	CSATQDQQETQYF
.	TRBV7-2	many	TRBJ2-1	TGTGCCAGCAGCGCGGGGTGGGCCTACTCCTACAATGAGCAGTTCTTC	CASSAGWAYSYNEQFF
.	TRBV9	few	TRBJ1-2	TGTGCCAGCAGCCTCGCCGAAGGCTCTGGCTACACCTTC	CASSLAEGSGYTF
.	TRBV7-2	many	TRBJ1-1	TGTGCCAGCAGCTTAAACGATATTTCTGAAGCTTTCTTT	CASSLNDISEAFF
.	TRBV28	many	TRBJ2-1	TGTGCCACTCACCGGGACCTTAATTACAATGAGCAGTTCTTC	CATHRDLNYNEQFF
.	TRBV7-9	many	TRBJ1-2	TGTGCCAGCAGCTTAGTTCTTACCCGACAGGACGACTATGGCTACACCTTC	CASSLVLTRQDDYGYTF
TRBD1	TRBV9	.	TRBJ2-5	TGTGCCAGCAGCGTCGGACAGGGAGGAAGGGAGACCCAGTACTTC	CASSVGQGGRETQYF
TRBD1	TRBV24-1	few	TRBJ2-1	TGTGCCACCAGTGATCCGACCGGACAGGCGTACAATGAGCAGTTCTTC	CATSDPTGQAYNEQFF
.	TRBV10-3	many	TRBJ2-2	TGTGCCATCAGATCTAGCGCCGGGGAGCTGTTTTTT	CAIRSSAGELFF
.	TRBV27	few	TRBJ1-2	TGTGCCAGCAGTTTTAGGCAGGGAGGCTATGGCTACACCTTC	CASSFRQGGYGYTF
.	TRBV12-3/TRBV12-4	many	TRBJ2-1	TGTGCCAGCATGGGCGGGGCTCTGTCCTACAATGAGCAGTTCTTC	CASMGGALSYNEQFF
TRBD1	TRBV20-1	many	TRBJ1-5	TGCAGTGCTAGGGGACAGGCGGTTCAGCCCCAGCATTTT	CSARGQAVQPQHF
TRBD1	TRBV29-1	few	TRBJ2-4	TGCAGCGTTGGACAGGGCGGGCGCATTCAGTACTTC	CSVGQGGRIQYF
TRBD2	TRBV28	many	TRBJ2-7	TGTGCCAGCAGTTTTTCTGCTAGCGGGTTACTCTACGAGCAGTACTTC	CASSFSASGLLYEQYF
.	TRBV20-1	.	TRBJ1-1	TGCAGTGCTATCTACGGACAAGGGGCGGTTGAAGCTTTCTTT	CSAIYGQGAVEAFF
TRBD2	TRBV29-1	.	TRBJ2-1	TGCAGCGTTTTTGACGGGGGGGGGTTCTACAATGAGCAGTTCTTC	CSVFDGGGFYNEQFF
.	TRBV6-2/TRBV6-3	few	TRBJ2-1	TGTGCCAGCTTTGACAGATATTTTGGCAATGAGCAGTTCTTC	CASFDRYFGNEQFF
.	TRBV20-1	.	TRBJ2-5	TGCTGTGCTAGCGATGATAACAGGGGTACGAAGACCCAGTACTTC	CCASDDNRGTKTQYF
.	TRBV30	few	TRBJ1-5	TGTGCCTGGACAGAGGGTCCCAATCAGCCCCAGCATTTT	CAWTEGPNQPQHF
.	TRBV2	few	TRBJ2-2	TGTGCCAGCAGGGAATCCGGGGAGCTGTTTTTT	CASRESGELFF
.	TRBV6-2/TRBV6-3	.	TRBJ2-3	TGTGCCAGCAGTTTTCATGCCGGGGATACGCAGTATTTT	CASSFHAGDTQYF
.	TRBV5-1	.	TRBJ2-7	TGCGCCAGCAGCTTGACCCAGAGGGCCGGGACCTTCTACGAGCAGTACTTC	CASSLTQRAGTFYEQYF
.	TRBV6-2/TRBV6-3	few	TRBJ2-2	TGTGCCAGCAGTGACGGGGAGCTGTTTTTT	CASSDGELFF
.	TRBV2	.	TRBJ2-6	TGTGCCAGCGGTCGGGGCGACTCTGGGGCCAACGTCCTGACTTTC	CASGRGDSGANVLTF
.	TRBV12-3/TRBV12-4	many	TRBJ2-1	TGTGCCAGCACCTGGCAATACAATGAGCAGTTCTTC	CASTWQYNEQFF
.	TRBV29-1	.	TRBJ1-5	TGCAGCGCTACGCCGGACAGTAATCAGCCCCAGCATTTT	CSATPDSNQPQHF
TRBD2	TRBV2	.	TRBJ2-2	TGTGCCAGCAGTCAAGGGGCGGGGGCGAACACCGGGGAGCTGTTTTTT	CASSQGAGANTGELFF
TRBD1	TRBV6-5	.	TRBJ1-4	TGTGTCAGCAGTTCCTACAGGGGGGGTGAAAAACTGTTTTTT	CVSSSYRGGEKLFF
TRBD2	TRBV20-1	.	TRBJ2-3	TGCAGTGCGGGGACTAGCGGGAGTCCTGCAGATACGCAGTATTTT	CSAGTSGSPADTQYF
TRBD1	TRBV6-2/TRBV6-3	few	TRBJ2-7	TGTGCCAGCAGTTACTCTCGGACAGGGGGTTCCGACGAGCAGTACTTC	CASSYSRTGGSDEQYF